Shown below are 32 T cell receptor beta chains from a single sample sequenced in a study of cytomegalovirus exposure and HLA in healthy donors. The PCR made use of 60 Vbeta and 13 Jbeta primers. Measured with immunoSEQ multiplex PCR; TCRdb has only the in-frame clones, and not every one. The table includes around 60,000 clones, approximately 71% detected once. Sequencing was performed on PBMCs. The receptors shown here come from a man in his forties or fifties in good health and CMV-seropositive.

The chain combines TRBV5-1 with TRBJ2-4, with D perhaps matching TRBD2 (5 bases). The ends were cut back, 0 bases at V and 4 bases at J, with 14 bases in the middle. Germline V gene sequence: CDR1 SGHRS, CDR2 YFSETQ. The CDR3 sequence is 16 residues long. The CDR3 loop reads CASSLEVGTGKNIQYF. As DNA, the CDR3 is TGCGCCAGCAGCTTGGAGGTGGGAACGGGAAAAAACATTCAGTACTTC.

This chain joins TRBV27 and TRBJ2-2, with 8 nucleotides matching TRBD2. Germline CDR1 is MNHEY and CDR2 is SMNVEV (reference sequence). The CDR3 extends over 16 amino acids. The J segment lost 1 base and the V segment lost 6 bases, leaving 7 bases of the junction unmatched. The CDR3 bases are TGTGCCAGCAGAACTAGCGGAGAGAAGAACACCGGGGAGCTGTTTTTT. Protein sequence: CASRTSGEKNTGELFF.

The rearrangement links TRBV7-2 to TRBJ1-4, with 10 bases aligning to TRBD1. The germline V gene has CDR1 SGHTA and CDR2 FQGNSA. V shed 5 bases and J 6 bases; nucleotides not matched to a gene: 12. The CDR3 has 17 amino acids. In DNA form, the CDR3 reads TGTGCCAGCAGCCCGCGAGGGGGACAGGGGCGATATGAAAAACTGTTTTTT. The encoded protein is CASSPRGGQGRYEKLFF.

The rearrangement uses TRBV9 and TRBJ1-1, with 8 bases lining up with TRBD1. With V trimmed by 4 bases and J by 3 bases, 5 bases remained unmatched. CDR1 is SGDLS and CDR2 is YYNGEE in the germline V gene. The CDR3 contains 14 residues. CDR3 nucleotide sequence: TGTGCCAGCAGCCCAGGGACAGGATACACTGAAGCTTTCTTT. Amino acids: CASSPGTGYTEAFF. Supplemented by reference TRBV9 and TRBJ1-1, the full variable domain reads DSGVTQTPKHLITATGQRVTLRCSPRSGDLSVYWYQQSLDQGLQFLIQYYNGEERAKGNILERFSAQQFPDLHSELNLSSLELGDSALYFCASSPGTGYTEAFFGQGTRLTVV.

The chain employs TRBV30 and TRBJ1-1, with D possibly matching TRBD1 (6 bases). The CDR3 contains 14 residues. The V gene's germline CDR1 is GTSNPN and CDR2 SVGIG (reference sequence). Trimming removed 2 bases from V and 5 bases from J, with 15 bases in between. CDR3 coding DNA: TGTGCCTGGAGTCTTCAGGGGTTAGGGACTGAAGCTTTCTTT. Amino acid sequence: CAWSLQGLGTEAFF.

The genes are TRBV11-2 and TRBJ2-3; 9 bases align to TRBD2. The CDR3 extends over 16 amino acids. J was trimmed by 2 bases and V by 4 bases; bases with no gene match: 7. Germline V gene data show CDR1 as SGHAT and CDR2 as FQNNGV. In DNA, the CDR3 is TGTGCCAGCAGCTCAAGCGCGGGGGGGTTCACAGATACGCAGTATTTT. Its translation is CASSSSAGGFTDTQYF.

This clone was counted a single time. The V call is TRBV29-1, the J call TRBJ2-3; D unclear. Trimming left V 4 bases short and J 0 bases short, with 8 bases between. Germline V gene lookup returns CDR1 SQVTM and CDR2 ANQGSEA. The CDR3 spans 13 residues. CDR3 sequence reads: CSVAGRSTDTQYF. The CDR3 region has the DNA TGCAGCGTTGCCGGCAGGAGCACAGATACGCAGTATTTT.

This clone was found a few times. The chain has TRBV5-4 and TRBJ1-2; D gene unclear. CDR1 and CDR2 from the germline V gene are SGHNT and YYREEE (reference sequence). Trimming shortened V by 3 bases and J by 3 bases, and 6 bases separated the two germline ends. The CDR3 spans 12 residues. CDR3 DNA sequence: TGTGCCAGCAGCTCGGTCGACTATGGCTACACCTTC. Translating it yields CASSSVDYGYTF.

This clone turned up a few times. V usage is TRBV5-6 and J usage is TRBJ2-2; D possibly corresponds to TRBD2 (5 bases). Trimming removed 3 bases at V and 1 base at J, with 7 bases between. Germline CDR1 SGHDT, CDR2 YYEEEE. CDR3 size: 14 residues. CDR3 sequence reads: CASSSGLNTGELFF. The CDR3 DNA reads as TGTGCCAGCAGCTCCGGACTGAACACCGGGGAGCTGTTTTTT.

The chain combines TRBV14 with TRBJ2-7; D might be TRBD2 (5 bases). CDR3 length: 15 residues. V was trimmed by 0 bases and J by 0 bases, leaving 9 bases between them. The germline CDR1 and CDR2 sequences are SGHDN and FVKESK. The CDR3 DNA follows: TGTGCCAGCAGCCAAGAACTAGGAGTCTCCTACGAGCAGTACTTC. Its protein product is CASSQELGVSYEQYF.

The V call is TRBV27, the J call TRBJ2-3; weak D call: TRBD2 (5 bases). The CDR3 is made up of 17 amino acids. V was cut by 5 bases and J by 3 bases, with 21 bases left in between. The V gene's germline CDR1 is MNHEY and CDR2 SMNVEV (reference sequence). CDR3 in amino acids: CASSQRRRQGGTDTQYF. CDR3 DNA: TGTGCCAGCAGTCAAAGGCGAAGACAAGGAGGTACAGATACGCAGTATTTT.

The rearrangement joins TRBV4-2 to TRBJ2-1; weak D call: TRBD1 (6 bases). The germline CDR1 and CDR2 sequences are LGHNA and YNFKEQ. The V gene lost 0 bases and the J gene lost 9 bases, with 18 bases spanning the gap. The CDR3 totals 16 residues. CDR3 loop: CASSQDQGTPPPEQFF. CDR3 sequence (DNA): TGTGCCAGCAGCCAAGATCAGGGGACACCTCCCCCTGAGCAGTTCTTC.

The chain carries TRBV2 and TRBJ2-5; D is unresolved. V gave up 2 bases and J gave up 4 bases, with 2 bases separating them. The CDR3 covers 11 residues. Germline V gene sequence: CDR1 SNHLY, CDR2 FYNNEI. The CDR3 region is CASSELETQYF. CDR3 nucleotides: TGTGCCAGCAGTGAACTAGAGACCCAGTACTTC.

This clone is labeled medium-sized. CDR3 amino acids: CATTGGPTAPTRLAKNIQYF. The CDR3 coding sequence is TGTGCCACCACTGGAGGACCCACGGCCCCGACAAGATTAGCCAAAAACATTCAGTACTTC. The chain carries TRBV15 and TRBJ2-4, with D possibly matching TRBD2 (5 bases). The CDR3 has 20 amino acids. V was clipped by 7 bases and J by 0 bases, with 28 bases between them. From germline, CDR1 is LNHNV and CDR2 YYDKDF (reference sequence). The full variable domain, with the rest looked up from reference TRBV15 and TRBJ2-4, is DAMVIQNPRYQVTQFGKPVTLSCSQTLNHNVMYWYQQKSSQAPKLLFHYYDKDFNNEADTPDNFQSRRPNTSFCFLDIRSPGLGDTAMYLCATTGGPTAPTRLAKNIQYFGAGTRLSVL.

This sequence joins TRBV30 and TRBJ1-1, with a possible D match to TRBD1 (5 bases). CDR3 size: 13 residues. The V gene lost 2 bases and the J gene lost 3 bases, with 10 bases spanning the gap. The germline V gene encodes CDR1 GTSNPN and CDR2 SVGIG (reference sequence). Written as DNA, the CDR3 is TGTGCCTGGAGTTCAGGGAGGGACACTGAAGCTTTCTTT. Amino acids: CAWSSGRDTEAFF.

V and J are TRBV6-6 and TRBJ2-3; 9 bases are shared with TRBD2. From germline, CDR1 is MNHNY and CDR2 SVGAGI (reference sequence). The junction had 7 bases not matched to a gene; V was cut back by 7 bases and J by 2 bases. The CDR3 has 15 residues. The CDR3 DNA reads TGTGCCAGCACTCTAGCGGGAAGAACCACAGATACGCAGTATTTT. Protein product: CASTLAGRTTDTQYF.

V gene TRBV5-6 combines with J gene TRBJ2-7; 8 positions agree with TRBD2. The CDR3 extends over 15 amino acids. The trim removed 1 base at V and 4 bases at J, leaving 7 bases unmatched. CDR1 and CDR2 (germline): SGHDT, YYEEEE. The CDR3 bases are TGTGCCAGCAGCTTGCTTGTAGCGGGACGGTACGAGCAGTACTTC. Its translation is CASSLLVAGRYEQYF.

The chain is built from TRBV9 and TRBJ1-3; 7 bases align to TRBD1. Trimming at V came to 4 bases and at J to 1 base, leaving 11 bases not matched to a gene. The germline V gene encodes CDR1 SGDLS and CDR2 YYNGEE. CDR3 length: 17 amino acids. CDR3 amino acids: CASSLRDSTLSGNTIYF. Here the CDR3 DNA reads TGTGCCAGCAGCCTCCGGGACAGTACCCTTTCTGGAAACACCATATATTTT.

As DNA, the CDR3 is TGCGCCAGCAGCTTGAGGGGACAGGGAAGCACTGAAGCTTTCTTT. Translated: CASSLRGQGSTEAFF. This chain connects TRBV5-1 to TRBJ1-1, with 9 bases lining up with TRBD1. Germline-derived CDR1 and CDR2 are SGHRS and YFSETQ. With V trimmed by 1 base and J by 4 bases, 5 bases remained unmatched. The CDR3 runs to 15 residues.

The J gene is TRBJ1-4, the V gene TRBV4-2; tentatively, D is TRBD1 (5 bases). The CDR3 runs 14 residues. The germline gives CDR1 LGHNA, CDR2 YNFKEQ. Trimming removed 0 bases from V and 7 bases from J, with 9 bases in between. CDR3: CASSQEGELEKLFF. The CDR3 DNA reads TGTGCCAGCAGCCAAGAAGGGGAACTTGAAAAACTGTTTTTT.

The DNA for the CDR3 is TGTGCCAGTAGTATAATCGCCTGGGGCGCTCAGCCCCAGCATTTT. It translates to CASSIIAWGAQPQHF. The chain recombines TRBV19 with TRBJ1-5; tentative D call: TRBD1 (5 bases). The CDR3 has 15 residues. In germline, CDR1 is LNHDA, CDR2 SQIVND (reference sequence). The V gene lost 2 bases and the J gene lost 6 bases, with 14 bases spanning the gap.

The V gene is TRBV10-3, the J gene TRBJ2-7; TRBD1 aligns across 8 bases. Per germline, CDR1 ENHRY and CDR2 SYGVKD. CDR3 size: 14 residues. J was trimmed by 0 bases and V by 6 bases; bases with no gene match: 4. CDR3 protein: CAISAGTGSYEQYF. CDR3 sequence (DNA): TGTGCCATCAGCGCCGGGACAGGCTCCTACGAGCAGTACTTC.

The chain links TRBV11-3 to TRBJ2-1, with 9 bases that match TRBD1. The V gene's germline CDR1 is SGHNT and CDR2 YENEEA. The CDR3 sequence is 17 residues long. V dropped 3 bases and J dropped 7; count of bases not matched to a gene: 13. The CDR3 sequence is CASSLSGGRQGVNEQFF. In DNA form, the CDR3 reads TGTGCCAGCAGCTTGAGTGGTGGGCGACAGGGGGTAAATGAGCAGTTCTTC.

This clone has more than one count but fewer than ten. The chain joins TRBV7-9 to TRBJ1-2, with 9 bases fitting TRBD1. The CDR3 is 16 amino acids. Per the germline V gene, CDR1 is SEHNR and CDR2 is FQNEAQ (reference sequence). V was clipped by 7 bases and J by 7 bases; unmatched bases: 16. Written as DNA, the CDR3 is TGTGCCAGCATCCTAGCCGGGACAGGGTCAGAGGGTGGCTACACCTTC. Protein product: CASILAGTGSEGGYTF.

The chain uses TRBV7-8 and TRBJ1-5; maybe TRBD1 (5 bases). The length of the CDR3 is 14 residues. V dropped 4 bases and J dropped 4 bases, with 11 bases sitting between them. Per germline, CDR1 SGHVS and CDR2 FQNEAQ. Here the CDR3 DNA reads TGTGCCAGCAGCTCCGCGGGGGTAAATCAGCCCCAGCATTTT. Translating gives CASSSAGVNQPQHF.

This rearrangement joins TRBV5-1 to TRBJ2-6; the match to TRBD1 covers 11 bases. Unmatched junction bases numbered 3, after V lost 3 bases and J lost 1 base. CDR3 size: 17 residues. Germline loops: CDR1 SGHRS, CDR2 YFSETQ. CDR3 sequence: CASSSGQGVSGANVLTF. CDR3 nucleotide sequence: TGCGCCAGCAGCTCGGGACAGGGGGTGTCTGGGGCCAACGTCCTGACTTTC.

The V gene is TRBV25-1, the J gene TRBJ2-1; 10 bases fit TRBD1. J gave up 6 bases and V 3 bases, and 2 bases lay outside the gene matches. Germline-derived CDR1 and CDR2 are MGHDK and SYGVNS. The CDR3 has 14 residues. The CDR3 spells CASSDWTGGNEQFF. CDR3 sequence (DNA): TGTGCCAGCAGTGATTGGACAGGGGGCAATGAGCAGTTCTTC.

Only a few counts were recorded for this clone. The V and J genes are TRBV6-1 and TRBJ2-3, with a weak D call TRBD2 (5 bases). The ends were cut back, 10 bases at V and 9 bases at J, with 14 bases in the middle. CDR1 is MNHNS, CDR2 SASEGT, per germline. The CDR3 has 11 residues. The CDR3: CANSEGITQYF. CDR3 sequence (DNA): TGTGCCAACTCTGAGGGAATAACGCAGTATTTT.

The chain employs TRBV4-3 and TRBJ1-6; TRBD1 aligns across 9 bases. CDR1 and CDR2 (germline): LGHNA, YSLEER. The trim removed 1 base at V and 10 bases at J, leaving 8 bases unmatched. The CDR3 sequence is 16 residues long. The CDR3 spells CASSQAIDRGGSPLHF. Here the CDR3 DNA reads TGCGCCAGCAGCCAAGCGATTGACAGGGGGGGGTCACCCCTCCACTTT.

This chain joins TRBV5-1 and TRBJ1-6; 8 bases fit TRBD1. Germline values: CDR1 SGHRS, CDR2 YFSETQ. The CDR3 length is 15 residues. V lost 0 bases, J lost 10 bases, and 6 bases stayed unmatched. CDR3: CASSLVGQGYSPLHF. CDR3 in DNA: TGCGCCAGCAGCTTGGTCGGACAGGGATACTCACCCCTCCACTTT.

This chain connects TRBV29-1 to TRBJ2-1; 11 nucleotides align to TRBD2. The V gene's germline CDR1 is SQVTM and CDR2 ANQGSEA. There are 13 residues in the CDR3. Germline trimming cut 8 bases from V and 6 bases from J; bases unmatched to any gene: 6. CDR3 DNA sequence: TGCAGCTTAGCGGGAGGGCCTGGCAATGAGCAGTTCTTC. Amino acids: CSLAGGPGNEQFF.

The gene calls are TRBV5-1 and TRBJ1-1; TRBD1 matches 7 bases. Germline-derived CDR1 and CDR2 are SGHRS and YFSETQ. The CDR3 is 17 residues long. V lost 0 bases and J lost 4; bases outside the gene matches: 12. DNA for the CDR3: TGCGCCAGCAGCTTGGGGGTTGTAGGGGGCTGGGCCACTGAAGCTTTCTTT. This gives the protein CASSLGVVGGWATEAFF.